The next 28 T cell receptor beta chains were all read from a single sample in a study of blood T cell repertoires in COVID-19. TCRdb's copy holds only in-frame clones and misses some; the assay was immunoSEQ multiplex PCR. The sample shows 310,000 or so clones, around 89% of them seen only once. The sample consisted of peripheral blood. The source of these receptors is a woman between 45 and 65 years old with active or convalescent COVID-19.

This clone was seen just once. V usage is TRBV6-5 and J usage is TRBJ1-4; the D gene is possibly TRBD1 (5 bases). V gave up 2 bases and J gave up 8 bases, with 12 bases separating them. CDR1 is MNHEY, CDR2 SVGAGI, per germline. The CDR3 runs 14 residues. The CDR3: CASSYRGGGEKLFF. The DNA for the CDR3 is TGTGCCAGCAGTTACAGGGGCGGGGGGGAAAAACTGTTTTTT.

This chain joins TRBV7-8 and TRBJ2-7, with D hard to call. This CDR3 has 14 amino acids. Trimming removed 1 base at V and 2 bases at J, with 9 bases between. CDR1 SGHVS and CDR2 FQNEAQ come from the germline V gene. The CDR3 DNA reads TGTGCCAGCAGCTTAGGACGGAGCACCTACGAGCAGTACTTC. The encoded protein is CASSLGRSTYEQYF.

The CDR3 region is CASSVDRGQETQYF. In nucleotides, the CDR3 is TGTGCCAGCAGCGTCGACAGGGGCCAAGAGACCCAGTACTTC. The chain uses TRBV9 and TRBJ2-5; 8 bases agree with TRBD1. Germline lookup yields CDR1 SGDLS and CDR2 YYNGEE. V trimming: 2 bases; J trimming: 1 base; junction bases outside the gene matches: 1. There are 14 residues in the CDR3.

This clone came up once. The chain links TRBV7-8 to TRBJ1-4, with D perhaps TRBD1 (6 bases). The CDR3 is 18 residues long. Germline V gives CDR1 SGHVS, CDR2 FQNEAQ. Trimming stripped 6 bases from V and 0 bases from J, with 20 bases between. CDR3 sequence (DNA): TGTGCCAGCAGACCGCCAGGGGCTTCAGGCGCAACTAATGAAAAACTGTTTTTT. Translated: CASRPPGASGATNEKLFF.

The V and J genes are TRBV7-3 and TRBJ2-1; D uncertain. Germline V CDR1 and CDR2: SGHTA, FQGTGA. V lost 4 bases and J lost 4, with 8 bases in between. This CDR3 has 13 residues. The CDR3 nucleotides read TGTGCCAGCAGCTCCCCTAATTACAATGAGCAGTTCTTC. Protein: CASSSPNYNEQFF.

This chain connects TRBV18 to TRBJ2-1; TRBD2 might be the D (6 bases). This CDR3 comprises 12 residues. Per germline, CDR1 KGHSH and CDR2 LQKENI. CDR3 sequence reads: CATSLPNNEQFF. DNA of the CDR3: TGTGCTACTAGCTTACCCAACAATGAGCAGTTCTTC.

The sample holds a few counts of this clone. The V gene is TRBV4-3, the J gene TRBJ1-2; 10 bases line up with TRBD1. Germline V lookup: CDR1 LGHNA, CDR2 YSLEER. The CDR3 has 15 amino acids. Trimming at V came to 2 bases and at J to 4 bases, leaving 4 bases not matched to a gene. CDR3 region: CASSQTGTGAYGYTF. CDR3 in DNA: TGCGCCAGCAGCCAAACCGGGACAGGGGCCTATGGCTACACCTTC.

This chain connects TRBV10-2 to TRBJ2-5; 10 bases align to TRBD2. Per germline, CDR1 WSHSY and CDR2 SAAADI. J gave up 4 bases and V 6 bases, and 23 bases lay outside the gene matches. The CDR3 is 20 amino acids. Here the CDR3 reads CASSFKSKGLARSLGETQYF. The CDR3 DNA is TGCGCCAGCAGCTTTAAGAGCAAGGGACTAGCGAGGAGTTTAGGAGAGACCCAGTACTTC.

The J gene is TRBJ2-2, the V gene TRBV6-5; a weak D match, TRBD1 (5 bases). V was pared by 11 bases and J by 0 bases, with 13 bases between. The germline V gene encodes CDR1 MNHEY and CDR2 SVGAGI. The CDR3 contains 14 residues. The DNA of the CDR3 is TGTGCCGGAAAGGGGTTTTCGAACACCGGGGAGCTGTTTTTT. Translation gives CAGKGFSNTGELFF.

This chain joins TRBV7-2 and TRBJ2-3, with D possibly TRBD1 on 5 matching bases. V was cut by 4 bases and J by 4 bases, with 15 bases left in between. Germline CDR1 reads SGHTA; CDR2 reads FQGNSA. The CDR3 runs to 15 residues. In DNA form, the CDR3 reads TGTGCCAGCAGCTCCCAGGGTACGGGCGCAGATACGCAGTATTTT. This translates into CASSSQGTGADTQYF.

The sample holds one count of this clone. The chain joins TRBV15 to TRBJ2-7, with 9 nucleotides matching TRBD2. The CDR3 extends over 21 amino acids. Germline-derived CDR1 and CDR2 are LNHNV and YYDKDF (reference sequence). V was clipped by 0 bases and J by 2 bases; unmatched bases: 20. CDR3 region: CATSRDERASGTNRGTYEQYF. The CDR3 DNA sequence: TGTGCCACCAGCAGAGATGAACGGGCTAGCGGGACCAATAGAGGGACCTACGAGCAGTACTTC.

The chain links TRBV2 to TRBJ1-4, with a weak D call TRBD1 (6 bases). The V gene's germline CDR1 is SNHLY and CDR2 FYNNEI. The CDR3 has 15 amino acids. V was trimmed by 10 bases and J by 3 bases, leaving 18 bases between them. The CDR3 DNA follows: TGTGCCAACTCTTTCCAGGGGTTACCTAATGAAAAACTGTTTTTT. Translation gives CANSFQGLPNEKLFF.

This chain connects TRBV27 to TRBJ2-1, with TRBD2 identical over 7 bases. J lost 9 bases, V lost 3 bases, and 11 bases had no gene match. Germline CDR1 is MNHEY and CDR2 is SMNVEV (reference sequence). The CDR3 contains 15 residues. The CDR3 spells CASSFGGRGVSEQFF. The CDR3 DNA is TGTGCCAGCAGTTTTGGCGGGAGAGGAGTTAGTGAGCAGTTCTTC.

This clone has a handful of counts. The chain combines TRBV7-8 with TRBJ1-1; TRBD1 matches 7 bases. Germline V gene sequence: CDR1 SGHVS, CDR2 FQNEAQ. The CDR3 runs 12 residues. After removal of 0 bases from V and 10 bases from J, the junction contained 2 bases not matched to a gene. The CDR3 DNA follows: TGTGCCAGCAGCTTAGCGCAGGGGGGAGCTTTCTTT. The encoded protein is CASSLAQGGAFF. Looking up the rest from reference TRBV7-8 and TRBJ1-1 gives the full variable domain: GAGVSQSPRYKVAKRGQDVALRCDPISGHVSLFWYQQALGQGPEFLTYFQNEAQLDKSGLPSDRFFAERPEGSVSTLKIQRTQQEDSAVYLCASSLAQGGAFFGQGTRLTVV.

CDR3 amino acids: CASRGLAGYEQYF. The CDR3 coding sequence is TGCGCCAGCAGGGGGCTCGCGGGGTACGAGCAGTACTTC. The V gene is TRBV5-1, the J gene TRBJ2-7; D perhaps matches TRBD2 (6 bases). The CDR3 has 13 residues. Trimming pared 5 bases from V and 4 bases from J, leaving 13 bases between. The germline CDR1 and CDR2 sequences are SGHRS and YFSETQ.

The chain combines TRBV6-4 with TRBJ1-2; D call uncertain. Germline CDR1 is MRHNA and CDR2 is SNTAGT. CDR3 length equals 12 residues. The V end was cut by 2 bases, the J end by 8 bases, with 9 bases between. Here the CDR3 DNA reads TGTGCCAGCAGTGACGGAGGGCTAGGCTACACCTTC. It translates to CASSDGGLGYTF.

This clone has a handful of counts. The V call is TRBV6-6, the J call TRBJ1-5; no clear D. Germline V gives CDR1 MNHNY, CDR2 SVGAGI (reference sequence). The CDR3 has 14 residues. Trimming took 0 bases from V and 5 from J, leaving 8 bases between them. DNA of the CDR3: TGTGCCAGCAGTTACTCCGGGGATTATCAGCCCCAGCATTTT. It codes for CASSYSGDYQPQHF.

This clone was found a few times. The J gene is TRBJ2-2, the V gene TRBV15, with 8 bases that match TRBD2. CDR1 is LNHNV, CDR2 YYDKDF, per germline (reference sequence). With V trimmed by 9 bases and J by 4 bases, 4 bases remained unmatched. CDR3 size: 13 residues. The CDR3 sequence is CATSGRLTGELFF. CDR3 in DNA: TGTGCCACGAGCGGGAGACTCACCGGGGAGCTGTTTTTT.

The V call is TRBV2, the J call TRBJ1-2; D gene ambiguous. CDR1 and CDR2 from the germline V gene are SNHLY and FYNNEI. Trimming shortened V by 5 bases and J by 4 bases, and 5 bases separated the two germline ends. CDR3 length: 11 amino acids. The CDR3: CASSLSYGYTF. The DNA for the CDR3 is TGTGCCAGCAGTTTGAGCTATGGCTACACCTTC. Based on the CDR3 plus reference TRBV2 and TRBJ1-2, the full variable domain is EPEVTQTPSHQVTQMGQEVILRCVPISNHLYFYWYRQILGQKVEFLVSFYNNEISEKSEIFDDQFSVERPDGSNFTLKIRSTKLEDSAMYFCASSLSYGYTFGSGTRLTVV.

CDR3: CASSQDPPTGILGIYEQFF. CDR3 sequence (DNA): TGCGCCAGCAGCCAAGACCCACCAACAGGGATTTTAGGGATATATGAGCAGTTCTTC. V usage is TRBV4-1 and J usage is TRBJ2-1; D is possibly TRBD1 (6 bases). The germline CDR1 and CDR2 sequences are MGHRA and YSYEKL. The CDR3 length is 19 residues. Trimming removed 0 bases at V and 8 bases at J, with 26 bases between.

The rearrangement links TRBV3-1 (or the pseudogene TRBV3-2) to TRBJ2-5, with 10 bases matching TRBD1. Unmatched junction bases numbered 6, after V lost 3 bases and J lost 5 bases. Germline V lookup: CDR1 LGHDT, CDR2 YNNKEL (reference sequence). The CDR3 consists of 15 residues. The chain's CDR3 is CASSHGTGVGETQYF. DNA of the CDR3: TGTGCCAGCAGCCATGGGACAGGGGTGGGGGAGACCCAGTACTTC.

The chain joins TRBV7-2 to TRBJ2-1; possibly TRBD2 for D (5 bases). Germline CDR1 and CDR2: SGHTA and FQGNSA. V gave up 1 base and J gave up 0 bases, with 7 bases separating them. The CDR3 covers 15 residues. The CDR3 DNA reads TGTGCCAGCAGCTTAGAGCGGCGCTCCTACAATGAGCAGTTCTTC. It yields the protein CASSLERRSYNEQFF.

The V and J genes are TRBV9 and TRBJ1-2; no definite D call. V shed 0 bases and J shed 8 bases, with 8 bases lying between them. The CDR3 runs to 12 residues. Germline V gives CDR1 SGDLS, CDR2 YYNGEE. In DNA form, the CDR3 reads TGTGCCAGCAGCGTAGGAGGGAAAGGCTACACCTTC. Its protein product is CASSVGGKGYTF.

The chain uses TRBV4-2 and TRBJ2-1; 9 bases are a match to TRBD2. J was trimmed by 2 bases and V by 1 base; bases with no gene match: 3. The germline V gene has CDR1 LGHNA and CDR2 YNFKEQ. This CDR3 contains 16 residues. The CDR3 here is CASSQAASGTYNEQFF. As DNA, the CDR3 is TGTGCCAGCAGCCAAGCGGCTAGCGGGACCTACAATGAGCAGTTCTTC.

The chain is built from TRBV4-1 and TRBJ2-3, with 8 positions matching TRBD2. V was clipped by 1 base and J by 3 bases; unmatched bases: 12. The CDR3 is 18 residues long. Germline-derived CDR1 and CDR2 are MGHRA and YSYEKL. CDR3 sequence: CASSQGLIQAGVTDTQYF. The DNA of the CDR3 is TGCGCCAGCAGCCAAGGGCTCATTCAAGCGGGAGTGACAGATACGCAGTATTTT.

This chain links TRBV5-3 with TRBJ1-1; no reliable D call. TRBV5-3 is recorded as an ORF, its role being uncertain. The CDR3 sequence is 13 residues long. V shed 2 bases and J shed 1 base, with 6 bases lying between them. In nucleotides, the CDR3 is TGTGCCAGAAGCTTTCTTAGGAACACTGAAGCTTTCTTT. This encodes CARSFLRNTEAFF.

The gene calls are TRBV6-2 or TRBV6-3 and TRBJ2-3, with 10 bases matching TRBD1. Germline CDR1 MNHEY, CDR2 SVGEGT. CDR3 length: 16 residues. J was trimmed by 3 bases and V by 5 bases; bases with no gene match: 8. Here the CDR3 reads CASSASRDRGTDTQYF. The CDR3 region has the DNA TGTGCCAGCAGTGCCTCCCGGGACAGGGGAACAGATACGCAGTATTTT.

This clone was recorded once. The chain recombines TRBV5-1 with TRBJ2-5; TRBD1 matches 8 bases. This CDR3 is 14 amino acids long. Per the germline V gene, CDR1 is SGHRS and CDR2 is YFSETQ. V lost 4 bases, J lost 6 bases, and 8 bases stayed unmatched. CDR3 bases: TGCGCCAGCAGCGCCTTGGACAGGGCAAAGACCCAGTACTTC. It yields the protein CASSALDRAKTQYF.